The 2 T cell receptor beta chains below all came from one sample that was sequenced in a study of T-cell reconstitution after alpha-beta-depleted transplantation in children. Unique molecular identifiers were incorporated during preparation of the TCRbeta library. One entry per CDR3 protein, called by TCRdb with MiXCR from the PCR reads. The table has approximately 630,000 distinct CDR3 sequences, roughly 13% seen once; the top ten hold about 0.77%. Sequenced here: PBMCs, sampled before TCRalphabeta/CD19-depleted stem cell transplant. Receptors were obtained from a girl aged 2 to 9 with congenital amegakaryocytic thrombocytopenia, due to receive a stem cell transplant.

A few counts support this clonotype. This sequence joins TRBV15 and TRBJ2-3; D gene unclear. CDR3 length: 14 amino acids. Germline CDR1 is LNHNV and CDR2 is YYDKDF (reference sequence). With 0 bases removed from V and 2 bases from J, the gap between germline ends came to 6 bases. Here the CDR3 DNA reads TGTGCCACCAGCAGAGACTGGGCCACAGATACGCAGTATTTT. Translating it yields CATSRDWATDTQYF.

This clonotype was counted ten times or more. The J gene is TRBJ2-5, the V gene TRBV29-1, with 10 bases matching TRBD2. V shed 4 bases and J 5 bases; nucleotides not matched to a gene: 10. This CDR3 is 15 amino acids long. The germline V gene encodes CDR1 SQVTM and CDR2 ANQGSEA. CDR3 in DNA: TGCAGCGTTGGGCTAGCGGGAGTTTCGGGGGAGACCCAGTACTTC. Protein product: CSVGLAGVSGETQYF. The entire variable domain, with the rest obtained from reference TRBV29-1 and TRBJ2-5, is as follows: SAVISQKPSRDICQRGTSLTIQCQVDSQVTMMFWYRQQPGQSLTLIATANQGSEATYESGFVIDKFPISRPNLTFSTLTVSNMSPEDSSIYLCSVGLAGVSGETQYFGPGTRLLVL.